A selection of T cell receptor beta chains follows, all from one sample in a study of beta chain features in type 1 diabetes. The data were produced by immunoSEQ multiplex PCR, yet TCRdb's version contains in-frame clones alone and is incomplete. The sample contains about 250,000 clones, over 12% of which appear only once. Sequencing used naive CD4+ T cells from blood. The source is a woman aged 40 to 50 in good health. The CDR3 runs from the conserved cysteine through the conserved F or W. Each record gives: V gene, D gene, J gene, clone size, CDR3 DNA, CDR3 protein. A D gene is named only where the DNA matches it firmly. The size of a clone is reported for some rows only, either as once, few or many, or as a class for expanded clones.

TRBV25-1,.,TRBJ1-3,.,TGTGCCAGCGGGGAGTCTGGAAACACCATATATTTT,CASGESGNTIYF
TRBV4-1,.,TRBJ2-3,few,TGCGCCAGCAGCCAAGAGTCGGGAGCGGCCATAAGGACAGATACGCAGTATTTT,CASSQESGAAIRTDTQYF
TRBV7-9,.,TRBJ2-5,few,TGTGCCAGCCGTACAGGAGAGTACCAAGAGACCCAGTACTTC,CASRTGEYQETQYF
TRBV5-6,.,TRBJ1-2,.,TGTGCCAGCAGCTTGGGGGAGGACTATGGCTACACCTTC,CASSLGEDYGYTF
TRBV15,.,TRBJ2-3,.,TGTGCCACCAGGAGAACAGGGGGGGGCACAGATACGCAGTATTTT,CATRRTGGGTDTQYF
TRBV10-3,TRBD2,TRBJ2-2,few,TGTGCCATCAGAATAGCGGGGGGTGAAAACACCGGGGAGCTGTTTTTT,CAIRIAGGENTGELFF
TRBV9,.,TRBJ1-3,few,TGTGCCAGCAGCCTGGGGGGGGCAGGCGACGGAAACACCATATATTTT,CASSLGGAGDGNTIYF
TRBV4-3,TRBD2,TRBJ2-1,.,TGCGCCAGCAGCCATGCTACTAGCGGGGGGGCTCTTGAGCAGTTCTTC,CASSHATSGGALEQFF
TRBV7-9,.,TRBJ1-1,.,TGTGCCAGCAGCTTTGCAACAACCGGGACTGAAGCTTTCTTT,CASSFATTGTEAFF
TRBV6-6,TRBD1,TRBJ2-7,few,TGTGCCAGCAGGTCCCCTCGACAGGGGGCGGGCGAGCAGTACTTC,CASRSPRQGAGEQYF
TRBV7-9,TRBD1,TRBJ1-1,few,TGTGCCAGCAGCTTAGCCGGACAGGGCGGGACTGAAGCTTTCTTT,CASSLAGQGGTEAFF
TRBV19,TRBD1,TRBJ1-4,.,TGTGCCAGTAGTATCGGACAGGATCGAGGTGAAAAACTGTTTTTT,CASSIGQDRGEKLFF
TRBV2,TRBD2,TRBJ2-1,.,TGTGCCAGCAGTGAGGCGGGGGGGACCTACAATGAGCAGTTCTTC,CASSEAGGTYNEQFF
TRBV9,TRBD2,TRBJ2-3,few,TGTGCCAGCAGCGTCCCTCTCCGGGGGGGCCCTACAGATACGCAGTATTTT,CASSVPLRGGPTDTQYF
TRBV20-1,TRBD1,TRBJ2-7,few,TGCAGAGCGGACAGGGGACACGAGCAGTACTTC,CRADRGHEQYF
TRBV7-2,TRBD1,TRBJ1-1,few,TGTGCCAGCAGCTTAGGTGGGCAGGGGGCATATGAAGCTTTCTTT,CASSLGGQGAYEAFF
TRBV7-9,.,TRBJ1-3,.,TGTGCCAGCAGCTTCGGACAGTGGGACTCTGGAAACACCATATATTTT,CASSFGQWDSGNTIYF
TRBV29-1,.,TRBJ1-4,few,TGCAGCGCCAGATTTGCAACTAATGAAAAACTGTTTTTT,CSARFATNEKLFF
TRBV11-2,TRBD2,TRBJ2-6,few,TGTGCCAGCAGTCCTCAACCGGGGGGGTCTGGGGCCAACGTCCTGACTTTC,CASSPQPGGSGANVLTF
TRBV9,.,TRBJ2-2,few,TGTGCCAGCAGCGTATTGTCCGGCGGGGAGCTGTTTTTT,CASSVLSGGELFF
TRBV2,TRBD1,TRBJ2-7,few,TGTGCCAGTACCCGGGACAGGGAGTACGAGCAGTACTTC,CASTRDREYEQYF
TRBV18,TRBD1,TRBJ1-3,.,TGTGCCAGCTCATCGGACAGGGTTGGAAACACCATATATTTT,CASSSDRVGNTIYF
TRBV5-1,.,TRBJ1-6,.,TGCGCCAGCAGCTTGGGTCGGGAAACTCCCCTCCACTTT,CASSLGRETPLHF
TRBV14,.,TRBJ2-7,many,TGTGCCGTGGGGCAGATCTACGAGCAGTACTTC,CAVGQIYEQYF
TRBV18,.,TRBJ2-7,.,TGTGCCAGCTCACTCGGGACTCAAACCTACGAGCAGTACTTC,CASSLGTQTYEQYF
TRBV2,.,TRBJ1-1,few,TGTGCCAGCAGTCCCCCGAGGGTAGGGTCCTTGAACACTGAAGCTTTCTTT,CASSPPRVGSLNTEAFF
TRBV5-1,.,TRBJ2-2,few,TGCGCCAGCAGCTTGGTTGGCACGAACACCGGGGAGCTGTTTTTT,CASSLVGTNTGELFF
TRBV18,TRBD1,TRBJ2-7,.,TGTGCCAGCTCACCACCGGGACAGGGGGACGAGCAGTACTTC,CASSPPGQGDEQYF